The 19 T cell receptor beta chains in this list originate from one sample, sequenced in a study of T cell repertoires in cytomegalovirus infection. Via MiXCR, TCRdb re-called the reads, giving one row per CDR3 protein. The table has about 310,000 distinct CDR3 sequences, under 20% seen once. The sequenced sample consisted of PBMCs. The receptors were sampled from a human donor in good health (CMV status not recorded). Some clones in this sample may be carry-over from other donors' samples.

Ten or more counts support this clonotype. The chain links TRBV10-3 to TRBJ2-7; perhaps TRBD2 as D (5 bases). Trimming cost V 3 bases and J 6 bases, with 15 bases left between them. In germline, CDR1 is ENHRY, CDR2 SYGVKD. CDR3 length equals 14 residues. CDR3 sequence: CAISDRQTTGEQYF. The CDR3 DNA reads TGTGCCATCAGTGATAGGCAGACTACGGGCGAGCAGTACTTC.

The CDR3: CASSPSQVGQPQHF. DNA of the CDR3: TGTGCCAGCTCACCGTCACAGGTCGGTCAGCCCCAGCATTTT. The chain uses TRBV18 and TRBJ1-5; maybe TRBD1 (5 bases). The CDR3 sequence is 14 residues long. Germline V gives CDR1 KGHSH, CDR2 LQKENI. V was trimmed by 3 bases and J by 6 bases, leaving 12 bases between them.

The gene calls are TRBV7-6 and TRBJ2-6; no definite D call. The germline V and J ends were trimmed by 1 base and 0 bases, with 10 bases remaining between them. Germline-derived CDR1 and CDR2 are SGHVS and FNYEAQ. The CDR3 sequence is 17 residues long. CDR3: CASSLGPRVSGANVLTF. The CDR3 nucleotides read TGTGCCAGCAGCTTAGGTCCCAGAGTCTCTGGGGCCAACGTCCTGACTTTC.

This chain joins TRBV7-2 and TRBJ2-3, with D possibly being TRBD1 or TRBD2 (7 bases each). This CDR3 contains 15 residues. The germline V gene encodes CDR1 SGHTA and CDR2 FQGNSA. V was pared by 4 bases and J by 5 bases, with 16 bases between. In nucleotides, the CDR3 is TGTGCCAGCAGCTCTTCAGGGGGGGCAGGAGATACGCAGTATTTT. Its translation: CASSSSGGAGDTQYF. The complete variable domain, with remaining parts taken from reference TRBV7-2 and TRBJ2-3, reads GAGVSQSPSNKVTEKGKDVELRCDPISGHTALYWYRQSLGQGLEFLIYFQGNSAPDKSGLPSDRFSAERTGGSVSTLTIQRTQQEDSAVYLCASSSSGGAGDTQYFGPGTRLTVL.

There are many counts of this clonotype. The CDR3 bases are TGTGCCAGCAGCCCCCAGACAGAAAGCTATGGCTACACCTTC. This translates into CASSPQTESYGYTF. The V call is TRBV4-2, the J call TRBJ1-2; D is perhaps TRBD1 (5 bases). Looked up from germline, CDR1 is LGHNA and CDR2 is YNFKEQ. With 4 bases removed from V and 4 bases from J, the gap between germline ends came to 13 bases. The CDR3 spans 14 residues.

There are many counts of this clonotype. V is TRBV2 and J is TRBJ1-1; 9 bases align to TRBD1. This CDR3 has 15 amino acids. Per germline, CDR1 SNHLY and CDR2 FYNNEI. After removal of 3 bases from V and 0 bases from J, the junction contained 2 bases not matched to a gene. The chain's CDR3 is CASSEGQGMNTEAFF. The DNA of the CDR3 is TGTGCCAGCAGTGAGGGACAGGGAATGAACACTGAAGCTTTCTTT.

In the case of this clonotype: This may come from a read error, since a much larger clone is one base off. CDR3 DNA sequence: TGTGCCAGCCGCTTAGGTCTGTTCAGCTCCTACGAGCAGTACTTC. Its translation: CASRLGLFSSYEQYF. V is TRBV7-2 and J is TRBJ2-7; D ambiguous. The CDR3 spans 15 residues. Germline-derived CDR1 and CDR2 are SGHTA and FQGNSA. Combining the CDR3 with reference TRBV7-2 and TRBJ2-7 gives the whole variable domain GAGVSQSPSNKVTEKGKDVELRCDPISGHTALYWYRQSLGQGLEFLIYFQGNSAPDKSGLPSDRFSAERTGGSVSTLTIQRTQQEDSAVYLCASRLGLFSSYEQYFGPGTRLTVT.

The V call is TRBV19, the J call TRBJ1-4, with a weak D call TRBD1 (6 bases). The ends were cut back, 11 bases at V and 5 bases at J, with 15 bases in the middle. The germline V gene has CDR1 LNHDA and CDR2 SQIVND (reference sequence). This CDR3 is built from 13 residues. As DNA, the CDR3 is TGTGCCGCCGCGACAGGCCACAATGAAAAACTGTTTTTT. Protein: CAAATGHNEKLFF.

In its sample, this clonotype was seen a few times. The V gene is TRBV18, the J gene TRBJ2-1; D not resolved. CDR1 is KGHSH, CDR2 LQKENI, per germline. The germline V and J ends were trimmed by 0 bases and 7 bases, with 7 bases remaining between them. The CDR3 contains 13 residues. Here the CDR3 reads CASSPPTRNEQFF. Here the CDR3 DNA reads TGTGCCAGCTCACCACCGACGAGGAATGAGCAGTTCTTC.

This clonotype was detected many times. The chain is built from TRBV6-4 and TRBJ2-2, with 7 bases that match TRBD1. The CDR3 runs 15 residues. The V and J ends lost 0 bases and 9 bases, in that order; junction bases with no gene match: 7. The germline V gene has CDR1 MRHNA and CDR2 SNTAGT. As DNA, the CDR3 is TGTGCCAGCAGTGACTCGGAGACAGGGCGCCGGGAGCTGTTTTTT. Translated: CASSDSETGRRELFF.

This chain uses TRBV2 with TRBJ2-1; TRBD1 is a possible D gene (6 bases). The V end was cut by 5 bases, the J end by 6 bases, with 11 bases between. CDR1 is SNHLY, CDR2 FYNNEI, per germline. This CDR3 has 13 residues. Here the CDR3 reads CASSNSRGNEQFF. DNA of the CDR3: TGTGCCAGCAGTAACTCCAGGGGCAATGAGCAGTTCTTC.

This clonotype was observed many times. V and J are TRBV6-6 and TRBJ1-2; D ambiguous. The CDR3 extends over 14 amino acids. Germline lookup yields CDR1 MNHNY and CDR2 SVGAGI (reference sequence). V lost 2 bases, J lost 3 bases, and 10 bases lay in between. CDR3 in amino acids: CASSYRGSDYGYTF. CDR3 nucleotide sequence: TGTGCCAGCAGTTACCGGGGATCTGACTATGGCTACACCTTC.

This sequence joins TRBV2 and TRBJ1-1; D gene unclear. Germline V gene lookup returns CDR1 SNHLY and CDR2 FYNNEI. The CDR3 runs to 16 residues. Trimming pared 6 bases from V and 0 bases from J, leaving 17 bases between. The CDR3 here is CASSAGGLGLNTEAFF. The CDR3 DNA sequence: TGTGCCAGCAGCGCCGGCGGGCTGGGATTGAACACTGAAGCTTTCTTT.

The CDR3, as DNA: TGTGCCAGCAGCTTATATTACGAAAAACTGTTTTTT. Translated, it gives CASSLYYEKLFF. The rearrangement uses TRBV7-8 and TRBJ1-4; no clear D. The V gene lost 2 bases and the J gene lost 8 bases, with 6 bases spanning the gap. Germline loops: CDR1 SGHVS, CDR2 FQNEAQ. There are 12 residues in the CDR3.

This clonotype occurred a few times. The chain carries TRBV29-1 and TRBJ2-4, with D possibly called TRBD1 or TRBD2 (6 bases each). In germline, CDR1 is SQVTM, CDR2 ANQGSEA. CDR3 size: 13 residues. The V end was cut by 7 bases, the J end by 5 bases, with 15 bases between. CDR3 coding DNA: TGCAGCGCGGGGAGGCAGGGGCAAAACATTCAGTACTTC. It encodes CSAGRQGQNIQYF.

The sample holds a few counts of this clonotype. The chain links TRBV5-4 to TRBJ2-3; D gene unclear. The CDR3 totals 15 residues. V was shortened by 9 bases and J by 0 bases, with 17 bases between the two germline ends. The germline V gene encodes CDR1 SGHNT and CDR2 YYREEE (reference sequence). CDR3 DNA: TGTGCCACCACTGGGAACAGCTATAGCACAGATACGCAGTATTTT. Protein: CATTGNSYSTDTQYF.

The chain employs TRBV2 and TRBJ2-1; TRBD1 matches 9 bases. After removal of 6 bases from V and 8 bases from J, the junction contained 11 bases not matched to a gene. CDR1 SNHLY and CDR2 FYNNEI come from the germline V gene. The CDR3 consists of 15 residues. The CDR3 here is CASRAGTGYGHEQFF. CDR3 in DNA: TGTGCCAGCAGGGCCGGGACAGGGTATGGGCATGAGCAGTTCTTC.

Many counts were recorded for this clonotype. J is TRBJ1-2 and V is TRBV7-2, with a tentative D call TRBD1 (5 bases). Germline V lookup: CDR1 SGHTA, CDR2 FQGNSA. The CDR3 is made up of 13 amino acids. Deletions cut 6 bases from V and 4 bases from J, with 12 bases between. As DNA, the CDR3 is TGTGCCAGCAGAGAAAGGGGAGGCTATGGCTACACCTTC. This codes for CASRERGGYGYTF.

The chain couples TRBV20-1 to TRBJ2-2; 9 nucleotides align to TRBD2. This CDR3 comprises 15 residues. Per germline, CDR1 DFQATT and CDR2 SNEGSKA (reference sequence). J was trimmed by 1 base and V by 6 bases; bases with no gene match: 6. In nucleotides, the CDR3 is TGCAGTGCCCAGGGACTAGCTGAGAACACCGGGGAGCTGTTTTTT. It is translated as CSAQGLAENTGELFF.